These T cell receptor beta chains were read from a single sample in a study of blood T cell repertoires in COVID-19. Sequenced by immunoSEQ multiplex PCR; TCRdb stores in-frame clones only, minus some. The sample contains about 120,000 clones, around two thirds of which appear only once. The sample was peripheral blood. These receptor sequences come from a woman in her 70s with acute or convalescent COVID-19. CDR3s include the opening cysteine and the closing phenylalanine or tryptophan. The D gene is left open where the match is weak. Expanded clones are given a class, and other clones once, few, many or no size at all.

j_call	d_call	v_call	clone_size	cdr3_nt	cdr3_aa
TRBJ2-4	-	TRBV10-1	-	TGCGCCAGCAGTGCGGGAACCAAAAACATTCAGTACTTC	CASSAGTKNIQYF
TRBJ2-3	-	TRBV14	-	TGTGCCAGCAGCCAGAACCCAATTCCCTACACAGATACGCAGTATTTT	CASSQNPIPYTDTQYF
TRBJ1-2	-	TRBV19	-	TGTGCCAGTAGTCCCCGAGAGGGTGAGGGCTATGGCTACACCTTC	CASSPREGEGYGYTF
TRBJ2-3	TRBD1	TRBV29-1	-	TGCAGCGCCTCAACAGGGGGACAAGCGACAGATACGCAGTATTTT	CSASTGGQATDTQYF
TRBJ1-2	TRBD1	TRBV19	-	TGTGCCAGTACCATCCCGGGACAGCCTTCAGTCATAGGCTACACCTTC	CASTIPGQPSVIGYTF
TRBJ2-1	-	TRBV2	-	TGTGCCAGCAGTGAGACTTACAATGAGCAGTTCTTC	CASSETYNEQFF
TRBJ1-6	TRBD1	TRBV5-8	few	TGTGCCAGCAGCCAACAACAGGGGATCTATAATTCACCCCTCCACTTT	CASSQQQGIYNSPLHF
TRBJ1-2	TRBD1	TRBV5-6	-	TGTGCCAGCAGCCTCCGGGACAGGGCCCATGGCTACACCTTC	CASSLRDRAHGYTF
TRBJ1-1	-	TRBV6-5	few	TGTGCCAGCAGTTACTCAGGGGGAACCGTCCATGAAGCTTTCTTT	CASSYSGGTVHEAFF
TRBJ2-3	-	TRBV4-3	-	TGCGCCAGCAGCCAAAACCCAGGGGCGGAGGATACGCAGTATTTT	CASSQNPGAEDTQYF
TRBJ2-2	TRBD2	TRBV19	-	TGTGCCAGTAGCCCCCGGGGACTAGCGGGAGGGAACACCGGGGAGCTGTTTTTT	CASSPRGLAGGNTGELFF
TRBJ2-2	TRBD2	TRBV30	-	TGTGCCTGGAGTCCACCGGGACTAGCGGGGAGGACCGGGGAGCTGTTTTTT	CAWSPPGLAGRTGELFF
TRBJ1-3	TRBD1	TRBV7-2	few	TGTGCCAGCAGCTGGACAGGGGATGGAAACACCATATATTTT	CASSWTGDGNTIYF
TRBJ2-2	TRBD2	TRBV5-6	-	TGTGCCAGCAGCTTGGATAGCGGGGGTGCCGGGGAGCTGTTTTTT	CASSLDSGGAGELFF
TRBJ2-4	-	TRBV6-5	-	TGTGCCAGCAGTTCCCCGTCAGAAGCCAAAAACATTCAGTACTTC	CASSSPSEAKNIQYF
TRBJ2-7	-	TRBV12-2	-	TGTGCAAGTCGCTTAAATTACAGGGCCTACGAGCAGTACTTC	CASRLNYRAYEQYF
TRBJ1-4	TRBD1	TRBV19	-	TGTGCCAGTACTATGGGACAGAATTATGAAAAACTGTTTTTT	CASTMGQNYEKLFF
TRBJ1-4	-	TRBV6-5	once	TGTGCCAGCACCAAAATTGCGGATGGAGATGAAAAACTGTTTTTT	CASTKIADGDEKLFF
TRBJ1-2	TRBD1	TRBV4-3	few	TGCGCCAGCAGCCAGACAGGGAACTATGGCTACACCTTC	CASSQTGNYGYTF
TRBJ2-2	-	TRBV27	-	TGTGCCAGCAGTTTAGCTGGAGGGAACACCGGGGAGCTGTTTTTT	CASSLAGGNTGELFF
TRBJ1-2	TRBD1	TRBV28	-	TGTGCCAGCAGTTCTCCCGCGACAGGGAACTATGGCTACACCTTC	CASSSPATGNYGYTF
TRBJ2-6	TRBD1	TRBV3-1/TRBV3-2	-	TGTGCCAGCAGCCCCCAGGGGGCTGGGGCCAACGTCCTGACTTTC	CASSPQGAGANVLTF
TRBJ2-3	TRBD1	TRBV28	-	TGTGCCAGCAGTTTATCAAGGAAGCAGGGACAGGGGTTCGCAGATACGCAGTATTTT	CASSLSRKQGQGFADTQYF
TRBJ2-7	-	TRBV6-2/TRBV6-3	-	TGTGCCAGCAGTTACGATGTCCTATCCTACGAGCAGTACTTC	CASSYDVLSYEQYF
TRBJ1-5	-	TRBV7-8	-	TGTGCCAGCAGCTCAAGGGGACATTACAGCAATCAGCCCCAGCATTTT	CASSSRGHYSNQPQHF
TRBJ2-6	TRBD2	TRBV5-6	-	TGTGCCAGCAGCGCAGGACTAGCGGGAGACTTATCTGGGGCCAACGTCCTGACTTTC	CASSAGLAGDLSGANVLTF
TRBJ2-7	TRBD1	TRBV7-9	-	TGTGCCAGCAGTACTTCCGGGACAGGGGCCCACGAGCAGTACTTC	CASSTSGTGAHEQYF
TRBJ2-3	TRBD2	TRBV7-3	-	TGTGCCAGCAGCTCCGGACTAGCGGGAGCGACAGATACGCAGTATTTT	CASSSGLAGATDTQYF
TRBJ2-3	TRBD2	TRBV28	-	TGTGCCAGCAGTCTCCCGCTAGCGGGAGCGACAGATACGCAGTATTTT	CASSLPLAGATDTQYF
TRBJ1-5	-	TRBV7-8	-	TGTGCCAGCAGCTTAGCGCGGGCACAGTCTAGCAATCAGCCCCAGCATTTT	CASSLARAQSSNQPQHF
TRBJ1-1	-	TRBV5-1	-	TGCGCCAGCAGCTTGGATGTGGGGGCTCGGAACACTGAAGCTTTCTTT	CASSLDVGARNTEAFF
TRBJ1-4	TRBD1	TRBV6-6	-	TGTGCCAGCAGAACAGGGGGGGCTAATGAAAAACTGTTTTTT	CASRTGGANEKLFF
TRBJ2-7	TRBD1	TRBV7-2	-	TGTGCCAGCAGCTCCCGGACAGGGGGCATCTACGAGCAGTACTTC	CASSSRTGGIYEQYF
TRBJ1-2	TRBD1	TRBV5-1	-	TGCGCCAGCAGCGGTGGACAGGGGGCGTTTTTGGATGGCTACACCTTC	CASSGGQGAFLDGYTF
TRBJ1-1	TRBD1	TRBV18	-	TGTGCCAGCTCACCCGGACAGGGGGCGAACACTGAAGCTTTCTTT	CASSPGQGANTEAFF
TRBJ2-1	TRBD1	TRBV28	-	TGTGCCAGCAGTTTCCCCGGGACAGGGTTCTACAATGAGCAGTTCTTC	CASSFPGTGFYNEQFF
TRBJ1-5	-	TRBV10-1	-	TGCGCCAGCAGTGAGTCGCCGCGGGGGGATGAGAGCAATCAGCCCCAGCATTTT	CASSESPRGDESNQPQHF
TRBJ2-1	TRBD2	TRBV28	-	TGTGCCAGCAGCCGACTAGCGGGAGCCGGGGAGCAGTTCTTC	CASSRLAGAGEQFF
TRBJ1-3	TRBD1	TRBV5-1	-	TGCGCCAGCAGCTTAGGTGACAGGGGGCCTGGAAACACCATATATTTT	CASSLGDRGPGNTIYF
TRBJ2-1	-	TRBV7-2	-	TGTGCCAGCAGCTTATTGAGGGAGCTCAATGAGCAGTTCTTC	CASSLLRELNEQFF
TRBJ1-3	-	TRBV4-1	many	TGCGCCAGCAGCCATTCCAAAGCCCCCACCAGGGTTGGAAACACCATATATTTT	CASSHSKAPTRVGNTIYF
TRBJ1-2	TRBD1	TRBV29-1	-	TGCAGCGTTGAGGAGGGGACAGTATACACCTTC	CSVEEGTVYTF
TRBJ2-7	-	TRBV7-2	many	TGTGCCAGTTCCATAAACAGATTATCCTCCTACGAGCAGTACTTC	CASSINRLSSYEQYF
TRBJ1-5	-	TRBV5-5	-	TGTGCCAGCAGCCGGGATTCGGGGTATAGCAATCAGCCCCAGCATTTT	CASSRDSGYSNQPQHF
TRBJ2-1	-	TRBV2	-	TGTGCCAGCAGACAAGGGACAAATTACAATGAGCAGTTCTTC	CASRQGTNYNEQFF
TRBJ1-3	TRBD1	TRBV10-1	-	TGCGCCAGCAGTGATACTGGACAGGGGACTGGAAACACCATATATTTT	CASSDTGQGTGNTIYF
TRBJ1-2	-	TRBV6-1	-	TGTGCCAGCAGTGAACGGGAGGTGGGCTATGGCTACACCTTC	CASSEREVGYGYTF
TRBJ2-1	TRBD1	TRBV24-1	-	TGTGCCACCAGTGAAGGACAGGGCCCCTACAATGAGCAGTTCTTC	CATSEGQGPYNEQFF
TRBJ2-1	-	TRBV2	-	TGTGCCAGCAGTGAGCGGCATAATGAGCAGTTCTTC	CASSERHNEQFF
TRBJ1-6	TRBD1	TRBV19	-	TGTGCCAGTAGTATAGATCTATCGGGACAGTCCTACTTT	CASSIDLSGQSYF
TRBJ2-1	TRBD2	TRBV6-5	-	TGTGCCAGCAGTTACTCGAGGACTAGGTTAGGCAATGAGCAGTTCTTC	CASSYSRTRLGNEQFF
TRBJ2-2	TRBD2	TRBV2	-	TGTGCCAGCAGGGGACTAGATAACACCGGGGAGCTGTTTTTT	CASRGLDNTGELFF
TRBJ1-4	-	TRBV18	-	TGTGCCAGCTCATCGGAGTACGAAAAACTGTTTTTT	CASSSEYEKLFF
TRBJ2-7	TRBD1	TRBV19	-	TGTGCCAGTAGTATAGACTGGACAGGGGGCTACGAGCAGTACTTC	CASSIDWTGGYEQYF
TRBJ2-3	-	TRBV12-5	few	TGTGCTAGTGGTTTGAGCCCCAGCAGGGCTTACACAGATACGCAGTATTTT	CASGLSPSRAYTDTQYF
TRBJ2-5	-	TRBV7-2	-	TGTGCCAGCAGCTTAATAGGGGGCGCGGGGGAGACCCAGTACTTC	CASSLIGGAGETQYF
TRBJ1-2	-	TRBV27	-	TGTGCCAGCAGTTTGACAGTTAACTATGGCTACACCTTC	CASSLTVNYGYTF